The 2 T cell receptor beta chains below all came from one sample that was sequenced in a study of cytomegalovirus exposure and HLA in healthy donors. Assay used: immunoSEQ multiplex PCR; TCRdb lists only in-frame clones, some missing. The sample lists approximately 150,000 clones, about 89% occurring once. The sequenced sample was PBMCs. Receptor source: a man younger than 35 in good health and CMV-seropositive.

This chain connects TRBV7-8 to TRBJ1-1; a possible D gene is TRBD1 (5 bases). The V gene's germline CDR1 is SGHVS and CDR2 FQNEAQ. The CDR3 has 18 amino acids. V lost 5 bases and J 1 base, leaving 23 bases between the germline ends. Here the CDR3 reads CASSPRLGRQSENTEAFF. CDR3 DNA: TGTGCCAGCAGCCCCCGTTTAGGCCGACAGTCCGAGAACACTGAAGCTTTCTTT.

The J gene is TRBJ1-1, the V gene TRBV28; D call uncertain. V lost 7 bases, J lost 1 base, and 10 bases lay in between. The germline V gene encodes CDR1 MDHEN and CDR2 SYDVKM. The CDR3 contains 13 residues. The CDR3 spells CASNPPRNTEAFF. The CDR3, as DNA: TGTGCCAGCAACCCTCCCAGGAACACTGAAGCTTTCTTT.